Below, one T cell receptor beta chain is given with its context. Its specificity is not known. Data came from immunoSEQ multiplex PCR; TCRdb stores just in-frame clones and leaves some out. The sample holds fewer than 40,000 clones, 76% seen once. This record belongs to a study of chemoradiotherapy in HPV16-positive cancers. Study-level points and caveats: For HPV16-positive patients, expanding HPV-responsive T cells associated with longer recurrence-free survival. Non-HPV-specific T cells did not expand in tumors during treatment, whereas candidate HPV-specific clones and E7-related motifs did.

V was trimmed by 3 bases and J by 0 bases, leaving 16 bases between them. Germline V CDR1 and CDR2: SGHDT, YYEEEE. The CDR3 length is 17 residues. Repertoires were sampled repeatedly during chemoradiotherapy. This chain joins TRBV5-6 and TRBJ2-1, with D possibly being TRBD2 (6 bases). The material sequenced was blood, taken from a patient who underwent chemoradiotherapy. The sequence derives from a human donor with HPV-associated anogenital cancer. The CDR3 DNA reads TGTGCCAGCAGCTCCTATTCTGGAGGGAACTCCTACAATGAGCAGTTCTTC. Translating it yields CASSSYSGGNSYNEQFF.